This entry concerns a single T cell receptor beta chain. Its antigen is not known. This entry is derived from a study of cytomegalovirus exposure and HLA in healthy donors. Whole-study findings and limits: The classifier reportedly diagnosed cytomegalovirus status with high sensitivity and specificity.

PCR used 60 Vbeta primers and 13 Jbeta primers. Libraries were prepared by immunoSEQ multiplex PCR; TCRdb keeps only in-frame clonotypes and omits some of them. The sample table includes some 130,000 clones. Germline loops: CDR1 MGHDK, CDR2 SYGVNS. The V end was cut by 8 bases, the J end by 0 bases, with 14 bases between. There are 14 residues in the CDR3. The sample was PBMCs. The genes are TRBV25-1 and TRBJ2-7; TRBD2 is a possible D gene (5 bases). The source is a man aged 18 to 35 in good health and CMV-seronegative. Written as DNA, the CDR3 is TGTGCCAGCCAAGGTGCGGGCAGCTCCTACGAGCAGTACTTC. Protein sequence: CASQGAGSSYEQYF.